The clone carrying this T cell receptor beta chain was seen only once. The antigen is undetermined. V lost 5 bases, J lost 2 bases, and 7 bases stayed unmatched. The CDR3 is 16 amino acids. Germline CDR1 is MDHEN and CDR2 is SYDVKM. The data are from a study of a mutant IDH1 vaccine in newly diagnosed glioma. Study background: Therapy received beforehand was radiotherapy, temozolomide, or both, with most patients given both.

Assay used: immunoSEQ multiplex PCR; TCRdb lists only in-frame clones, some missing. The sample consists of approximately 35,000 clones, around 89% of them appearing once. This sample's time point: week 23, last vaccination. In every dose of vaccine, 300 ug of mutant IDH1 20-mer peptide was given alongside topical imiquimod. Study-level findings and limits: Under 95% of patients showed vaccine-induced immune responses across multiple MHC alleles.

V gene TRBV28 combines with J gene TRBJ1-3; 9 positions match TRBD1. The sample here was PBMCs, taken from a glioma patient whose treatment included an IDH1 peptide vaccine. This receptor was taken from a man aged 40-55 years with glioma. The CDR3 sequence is CASSRTGTGTGNTIYF. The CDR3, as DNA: TGTGCCAGCAGTAGAACCGGGACAGGGACTGGAAACACCATATATTTT.